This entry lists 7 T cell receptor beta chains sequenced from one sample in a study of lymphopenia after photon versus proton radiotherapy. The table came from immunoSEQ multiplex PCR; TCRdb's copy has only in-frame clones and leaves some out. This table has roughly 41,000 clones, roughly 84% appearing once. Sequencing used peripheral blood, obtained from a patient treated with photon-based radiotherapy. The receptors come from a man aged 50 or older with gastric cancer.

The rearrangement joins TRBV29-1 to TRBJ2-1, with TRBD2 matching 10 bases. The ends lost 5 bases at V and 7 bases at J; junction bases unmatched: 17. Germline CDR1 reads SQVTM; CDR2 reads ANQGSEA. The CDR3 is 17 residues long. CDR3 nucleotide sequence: TGCAGCGTTACTGCCACGTCGAGCGGGAGGGTGCGAAATGAGCAGTTCTTC. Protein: CSVTATSSGRVRNEQFF.

CDR3 DNA sequence: TGTGCCAGTTACCGGAACACTGAAGCTTTCTTT. Its translation is CASYRNTEAFF. The chain employs TRBV19 and TRBJ1-1, with no clear D. The germline gives CDR1 LNHDA, CDR2 SQIVND (reference sequence). This CDR3 is built from 11 residues. Trimming took off 8 bases at V and 1 base at J, with 5 bases between the two ends.

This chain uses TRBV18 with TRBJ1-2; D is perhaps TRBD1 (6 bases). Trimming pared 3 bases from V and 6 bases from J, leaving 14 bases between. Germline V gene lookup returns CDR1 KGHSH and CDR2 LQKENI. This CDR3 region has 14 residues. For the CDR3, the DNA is TGTGCCAGCTCACCCTCCACAGGGAGAGATGGCTACACCTTC. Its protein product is CASSPSTGRDGYTF.

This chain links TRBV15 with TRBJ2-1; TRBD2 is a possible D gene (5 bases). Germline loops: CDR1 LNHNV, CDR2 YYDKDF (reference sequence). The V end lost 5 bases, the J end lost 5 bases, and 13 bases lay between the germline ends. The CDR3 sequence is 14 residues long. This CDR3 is CATSAGVLDNEQFF. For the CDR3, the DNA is TGTGCCACCAGCGCCGGGGTACTTGACAATGAGCAGTTCTTC.

CDR3 in amino acids: CASSGEGRVDEQYF. As DNA, the CDR3 is TGTGCCAGCAGCGGGGAGGGGCGTGTGGACGAGCAGTACTTC. The V and J genes are TRBV7-9 and TRBJ2-7; 7 positions match TRBD2. V dropped 5 bases and J dropped 5; count of bases not matched to a gene: 9. CDR1 SEHNR and CDR2 FQNEAQ come from the germline V gene (reference sequence). This CDR3 contains 14 residues. The whole variable domain, filled in from reference TRBV7-9 and TRBJ2-7, reads DTGVSQNPRHKITKRGQNVTFRCDPISEHNRLYWYRQTLGQGPEFLTYFQNEAQLEKSRLLSDRFSAERPKGSFSTLEIQRTEQGDSAMYLCASSGEGRVDEQYFGPGTRLTVT.

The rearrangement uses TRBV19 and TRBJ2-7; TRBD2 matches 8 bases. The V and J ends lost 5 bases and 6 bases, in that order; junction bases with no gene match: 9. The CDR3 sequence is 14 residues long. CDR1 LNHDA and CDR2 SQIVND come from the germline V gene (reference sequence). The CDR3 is CASSLAGTRPEQYF. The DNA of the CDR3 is TGTGCCAGTAGTTTAGCCGGGACTAGACCCGAGCAGTACTTC.

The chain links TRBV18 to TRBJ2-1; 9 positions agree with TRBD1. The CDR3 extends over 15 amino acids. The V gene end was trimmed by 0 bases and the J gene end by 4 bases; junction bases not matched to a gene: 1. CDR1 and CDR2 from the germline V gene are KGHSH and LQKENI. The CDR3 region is CASSPPGQGYNEQFF. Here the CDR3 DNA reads TGTGCCAGCTCACCACCGGGACAGGGTTACAATGAGCAGTTCTTC.